This TCR beta chain was captured in a study of cytomegalovirus exposure and HLA in healthy donors. Germline V gene lookup returns CDR1 SGDLS and CDR2 YYNGEE. This CDR3 has 15 amino acids. V gave up 1 base and J gave up 2 bases, with 13 bases separating them. In the PCR, 60 Vbeta and 13 Jbeta primers were used. Profiling relied on immunoSEQ multiplex PCR, and the TCRdb table lists in-frame clones only, not all of them. The sample has roughly 170,000 clones; 83% are singletons. This sequence joins TRBV9 and TRBJ2-7; a possible D gene is TRBD1 (5 bases). Sequenced: PBMCs. The clonotype originates from a man aged 45-65 years in good health and CMV-seronegative. CDR3 coding DNA: TGTGCCAGCAGCGTACAAACAGGCCAAGCCTACGAGCAGTACTTC. Its protein is CASSVQTGQAYEQYF.